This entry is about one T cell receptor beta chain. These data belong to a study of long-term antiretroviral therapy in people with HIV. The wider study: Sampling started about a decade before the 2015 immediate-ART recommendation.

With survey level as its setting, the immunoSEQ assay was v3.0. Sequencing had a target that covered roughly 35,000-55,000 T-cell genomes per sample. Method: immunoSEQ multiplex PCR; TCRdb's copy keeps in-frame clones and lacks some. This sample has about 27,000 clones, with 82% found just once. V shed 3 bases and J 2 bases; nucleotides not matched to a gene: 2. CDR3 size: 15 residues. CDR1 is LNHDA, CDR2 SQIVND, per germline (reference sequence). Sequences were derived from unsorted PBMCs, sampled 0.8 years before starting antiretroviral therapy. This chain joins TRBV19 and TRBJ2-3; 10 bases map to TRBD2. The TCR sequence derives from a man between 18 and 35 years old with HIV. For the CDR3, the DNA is TGTGCCAGTAGTATTGGACTAGCGGTCACAGATACGCAGTATTTT. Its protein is CASSIGLAVTDTQYF.